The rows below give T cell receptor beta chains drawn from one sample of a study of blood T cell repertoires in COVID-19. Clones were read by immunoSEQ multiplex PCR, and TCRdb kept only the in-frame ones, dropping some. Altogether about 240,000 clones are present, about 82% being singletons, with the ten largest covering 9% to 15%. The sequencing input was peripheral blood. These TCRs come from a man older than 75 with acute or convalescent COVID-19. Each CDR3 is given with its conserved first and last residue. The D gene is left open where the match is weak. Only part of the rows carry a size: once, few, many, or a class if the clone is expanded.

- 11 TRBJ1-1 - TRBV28 CASLGGTEAFF TGTGCCAGCTTGGGAGGGACTGAAGCTTTCTTT
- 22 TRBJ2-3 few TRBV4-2 CASSQDLRSRFGWGDSTDTQYF TGTGCCAGCAGCCAAGATCTTCGGTCCCGGTTCGGGTGGGGGGATAGCACAGATACGCAGTATTTT
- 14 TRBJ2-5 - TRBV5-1 CASKHGTAEETQYF TGCGCCAGCAAGCACGGGACTGCAGAGGAGACCCAGTACTTC
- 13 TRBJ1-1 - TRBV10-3 CAINPEVNTEAFF TGTGCCATCAACCCGGAGGTCAACACTGAAGCTTTCTTT
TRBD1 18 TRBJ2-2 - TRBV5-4 CASTRDRGQLSNTGELFF TGTGCCAGTACCCGGGACAGGGGACAATTGAGTAACACCGGGGAGCTGTTTTTT
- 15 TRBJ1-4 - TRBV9 CASSAQGSANEKLFF TGTGCCAGCAGCGCCCAGGGTTCGGCTAATGAAAAACTGTTTTTT
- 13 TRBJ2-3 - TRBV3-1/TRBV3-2 CASSQARSDTQYF TGTGCCAGCAGCCAGGCCAGGTCAGATACGCAGTATTTT
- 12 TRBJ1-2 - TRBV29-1 CSVEAGNYGYTF TGCAGCGTTGAAGCAGGCAACTATGGCTACACCTTC
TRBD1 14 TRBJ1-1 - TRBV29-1 CSVRGDRGNTEAFF TGCAGCGTCCGGGGGGACAGGGGTAACACTGAAGCTTTCTTT
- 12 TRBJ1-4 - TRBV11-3 CASSYDGEKLFF TGTGCCAGCAGCTATGACGGGGAAAAACTGTTTTTT
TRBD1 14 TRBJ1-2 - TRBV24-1 CATSDTGTEAGYTF TGTGCCACCAGTGATACCGGGACAGAGGCTGGCTACACCTTC
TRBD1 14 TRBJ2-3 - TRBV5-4 CASSFRQGTDTQYF TGTGCCAGCAGCTTTCGACAGGGAACAGATACGCAGTATTTT
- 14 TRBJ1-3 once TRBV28 CASSLMGARNTIYF TGTGCCAGCAGTTTAATGGGGGCGCGAAACACCATATATTTT
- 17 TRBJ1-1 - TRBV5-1 CASTRSGAAAPLPEAFF TGCGCCAGCACCCGTTCAGGGGCCGCAGCCCCCCTTCCTGAAGCTTTCTTT
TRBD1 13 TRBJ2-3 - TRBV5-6 CASSRDRQDTQYF TGTGCCAGCAGCCGGGACAGACAAGATACGCAGTATTTT
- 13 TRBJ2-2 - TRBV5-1 CASSVSNTGELFF TGCGCCAGCAGCGTCTCTAACACCGGGGAGCTGTTTTTT
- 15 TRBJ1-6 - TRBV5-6 CASSSATSPNSPLHF TGTGCCAGCAGCTCGGCGACTTCTCCGAATTCACCCCTCCACTTT
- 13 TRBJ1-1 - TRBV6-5 CASSVDRNTEAFF TGTGCCAGCAGCGTCGACAGGAACACTGAAGCTTTCTTT
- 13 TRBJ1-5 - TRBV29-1 CSVAQDSNQPQHF TGCAGCGTTGCTCAGGATAGCAATCAGCCCCAGCATTTT
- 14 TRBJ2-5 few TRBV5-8 CASSRRRGGETQYF TGTGCCAGCAGCCGCCGGCGGGGTGGAGAGACCCAGTACTTC
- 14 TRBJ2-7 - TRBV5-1 CASSLGDKRNEQYF TGCGCCAGCAGCTTGGGGGACAAGCGCAACGAGCAGTACTTC
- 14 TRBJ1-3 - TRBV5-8 CASSLDSSGNTIYF TGTGCCAGCAGCCTGGACAGCTCTGGAAACACCATATATTTT
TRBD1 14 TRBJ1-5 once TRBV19 CASSDRAGNQPQHF TGTGCCAGCAGTGACAGGGCTGGCAATCAGCCCCAGCATTTT
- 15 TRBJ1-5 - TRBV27 CASRVGGYSNQPQHF TGTGCCAGCAGGGTGGGGGGTTATAGCAATCAGCCCCAGCATTTT
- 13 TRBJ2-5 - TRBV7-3 CASSPGVLETQYF TGTGCCAGCAGCCCCGGGGTACTAGAGACCCAGTACTTC
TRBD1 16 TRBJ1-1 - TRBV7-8 CASSPDRGGVNTEAFF TGTGCCAGCAGCCCGGACAGGGGAGGGGTGAACACTGAAGCTTTCTTT
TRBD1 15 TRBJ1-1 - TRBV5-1 CASSVPGGGGTEAFF TGCGCCAGCAGCGTTCCAGGGGGCGGGGGCACTGAAGCTTTCTTT
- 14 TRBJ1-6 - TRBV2 CASSESKSNSPLHF TGTGCCAGCAGTGAATCTAAAAGTAATTCACCCCTCCACTTT
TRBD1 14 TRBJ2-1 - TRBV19 CASSIQGAYNEQFF TGTGCCAGTAGTATTCAGGGGGCCTACAATGAGCAGTTCTTC
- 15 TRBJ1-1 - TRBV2 CASSYIQGLNTEAFF TGTGCCAGCAGTTATATACAGGGATTGAACACTGAAGCTTTCTTT
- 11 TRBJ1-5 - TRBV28 CASSFFGDQHF TGTGCCAGCAGTTTTTTCGGGGATCAGCATTTT
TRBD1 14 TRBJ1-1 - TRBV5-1 CASSVGQMNTEAFF TGCGCCAGCAGCGTGGGACAGATGAACACTGAAGCTTTCTTT
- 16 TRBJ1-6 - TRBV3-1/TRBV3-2 CASSQARTPLNSPLHF TGTGCCAGCAGCCAAGCCCGGACTCCTCTTAATTCACCCCTCCACTTT
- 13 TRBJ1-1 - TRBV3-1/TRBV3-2 CASSREVGTEAFF TGTGCCAGCAGTCGGGAGGTGGGCACTGAAGCTTTCTTT
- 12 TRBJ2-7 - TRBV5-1 CASTGSSYEQYF TGCGCCAGCACGGGGAGCTCCTACGAGCAGTACTTC
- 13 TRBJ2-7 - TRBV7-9 CASSLSSRGEQYF TGTGCCAGCAGCTTAAGTAGTCGAGGCGAGCAGTACTTC
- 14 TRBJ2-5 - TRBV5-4 CASRSEQGKETQYF TGTGCCAGCAGAAGCGAGCAGGGTAAAGAGACCCAGTACTTC
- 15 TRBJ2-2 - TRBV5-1 CASSEGGSNTGELFF TGCGCCAGCAGCGAGGGAGGCAGTAACACCGGGGAGCTGTTTTTT
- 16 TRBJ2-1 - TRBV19 CASSIDLSGTYNEQFF TGTGCCAGTAGTATAGATCTCAGCGGTACCTACAATGAGCAGTTCTTC
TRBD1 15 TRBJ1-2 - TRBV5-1 CASSLAPGGAEGYTF TGCGCCAGCAGCTTGGCCCCAGGGGGCGCGGAAGGCTACACCTTC
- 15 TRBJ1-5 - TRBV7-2 CASSPVTGGNQPQHF TGTGCCAGCAGCCCTGTGACAGGTGGCAATCAGCCCCAGCATTTT
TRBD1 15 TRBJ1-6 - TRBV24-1 CATLRQGRSDSPLHF TGTGCCACCCTACGACAGGGGCGTTCTGACTCACCCCTCCACTTT
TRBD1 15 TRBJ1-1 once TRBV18 CASSPKTGGDTEAFF TGTGCCAGCTCACCCAAGACAGGGGGTGACACTGAAGCTTTCTTT
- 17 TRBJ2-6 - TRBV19 CASSPQKPSSGANVLTF TGTGCCAGTAGTCCGCAAAAACCTAGCTCTGGGGCCAACGTCCTGACTTTC
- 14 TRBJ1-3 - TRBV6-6 CASSPLGGGNTIYF TGTGCCAGCAGCCCACTCGGGGGGGGAAACACCATATATTTT
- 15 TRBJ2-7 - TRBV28 CASSLGPPRSYEQYF TGTGCCAGCAGTTTGGGGCCCCCGAGGTCCTACGAGCAGTACTTC